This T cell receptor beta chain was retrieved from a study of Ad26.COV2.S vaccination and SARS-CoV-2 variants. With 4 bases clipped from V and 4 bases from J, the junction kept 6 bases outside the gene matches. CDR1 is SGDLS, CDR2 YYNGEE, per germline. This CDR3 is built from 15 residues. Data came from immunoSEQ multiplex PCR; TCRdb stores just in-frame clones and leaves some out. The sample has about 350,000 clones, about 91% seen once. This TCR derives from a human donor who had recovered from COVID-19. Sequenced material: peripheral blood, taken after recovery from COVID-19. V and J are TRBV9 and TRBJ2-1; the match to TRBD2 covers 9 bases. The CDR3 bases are TGTGCCAGCAGCTTTCCTAGCGGGGAGTACAATGAGCAGTTCTTC. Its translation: CASSFPSGEYNEQFF.